This passage covers 8 T cell receptor beta chains from one sample sequenced in a study of T cells in localized non-small cell lung cancer. Sequenced by immunoSEQ multiplex PCR; TCRdb stores in-frame clones only, minus some. The table lists tens of thousands of clones, about nine tenths of them singletons, with 15% to 20% in the top ten. The sequences come from peripheral blood, collected before any cancer treatment. The receptors come from a male donor at least 60 years old with stage III squamous cell lung carcinoma.

This clone was detected only a few times. This chain joins TRBV19 and TRBJ2-1; TRBD2 is a possible D gene (7 bases). Trimming removed 2 bases at V and 1 base at J, with 12 bases between. There are 16 residues in the CDR3. The V gene's germline CDR1 is LNHDA and CDR2 SQIVND (reference sequence). DNA of the CDR3: TGTGCCAGTAGTATAAGGGGGAGGGCATCCTACAATGAGCAGTTCTTC. It encodes CASSIRGRASYNEQFF.

The V call is TRBV5-1, the J call TRBJ2-7, with D tentatively TRBD1 or TRBD2 (5 bases each). The ends were cut back, 0 bases at V and 0 bases at J, with 16 bases in the middle. The CDR3 consists of 17 residues. CDR1 is SGHRS and CDR2 is YFSETQ in the germline V gene. The CDR3 DNA reads TGCGCCAGCAGCTTGGGTTTACTGGGGGAAAGCTCCTACGAGCAGTACTTC. It is translated as CASSLGLLGESSYEQYF.

Written as DNA, the CDR3 is TGTGCCAGCAGCTTGGTACAGGGGTCTGATTCACCCCTCCACTTT. Translation: CASSLVQGSDSPLHF. The rearrangement links TRBV5-6 to TRBJ1-6; 7 bases match TRBD1. Germline trimming cut 0 bases from V and 8 bases from J; bases unmatched to any gene: 5. Germline V gene data show CDR1 as SGHDT and CDR2 as YYEEEE. The CDR3 has 15 amino acids. The full variable domain, with the rest looked up from reference TRBV5-6 and TRBJ1-6, is DAGVTQSPTHLIKTRGQQVTLRCSPKSGHDTVSWYQQALGQGPQFIFQYYEEEERQRGNFPDRFSGHQFPNYSSELNVNALLLGDSALYLCASSLVQGSDSPLHFGNGTRLTVT.

The chain is built from TRBV27 and TRBJ2-5; 10 nucleotides match TRBD2. Germline-derived CDR1 and CDR2 are MNHEY and SMNVEV (reference sequence). This CDR3 has 15 amino acids. Trimming at V came to 2 bases and at J to 5 bases, leaving 5 bases not matched to a gene. The CDR3 is CASSLSGRAWETQYF. The CDR3 bases are TGTGCCAGCAGTTTAAGCGGGAGGGCCTGGGAGACCCAGTACTTC.

The rearrangement links TRBV7-9 to TRBJ2-5; D not certain. In germline, CDR1 is SEHNR, CDR2 FQNEAQ (reference sequence). Deletions cut 5 bases from V and 8 bases from J, with 9 bases between. CDR3 length: 11 residues. Here the CDR3 reads CASSASDTQYF. The CDR3 bases are TGTGCCAGCAGCGCCTCGGACACCCAGTACTTC.

V and J are TRBV5-1 and TRBJ2-3; D might be TRBD2 (5 bases). The CDR3 is 15 amino acids. From germline, CDR1 is SGHRS and CDR2 YFSETQ. V was pared by 4 bases and J by 0 bases, with 12 bases between. CDR3 sequence: CASSAGRTSTDTQYF. The CDR3 coding sequence is TGCGCCAGCAGCGCTGGACGGACTAGCACAGATACGCAGTATTTT.

The chain combines TRBV4-1 with TRBJ2-7, with D unresolved. This CDR3 region has 16 residues. Germline values: CDR1 MGHRA, CDR2 YSYEKL. The V and J ends lost 0 bases and 3 bases respectively, with 15 bases between them. The CDR3 coding sequence is TGCGCCAGCAGCCAAGAAAAAAGGAAGGCGATCTACGAGCAGTACTTC. Encoded protein: CASSQEKRKAIYEQYF.

The rearrangement joins TRBV28 to TRBJ1-3; possibly TRBD1 for D (6 bases). Germline-derived CDR1 and CDR2 are MDHEN and SYDVKM. The ends were cut back, 3 bases at V and 0 bases at J, with 9 bases in the middle. The CDR3 length is 15 residues. The CDR3 protein is CASSLTGVSGNTIYF. CDR3 DNA sequence: TGTGCCAGCAGTTTGACAGGCGTCTCTGGAAACACCATATATTTT.